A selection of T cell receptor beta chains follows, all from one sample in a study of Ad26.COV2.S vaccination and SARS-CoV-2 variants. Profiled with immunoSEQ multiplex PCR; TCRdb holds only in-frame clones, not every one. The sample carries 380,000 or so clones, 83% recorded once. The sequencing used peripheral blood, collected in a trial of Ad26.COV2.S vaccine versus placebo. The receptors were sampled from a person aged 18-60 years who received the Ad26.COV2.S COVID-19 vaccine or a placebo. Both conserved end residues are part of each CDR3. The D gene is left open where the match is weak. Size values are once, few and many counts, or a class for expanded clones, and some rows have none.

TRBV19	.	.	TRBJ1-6	CASRGRTALNSPLHF	TGTGCCAGTCGCGGCCGGACAGCTCTTAATTCACCCCTCCACTTT
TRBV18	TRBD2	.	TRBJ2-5	CASSLAGASQETQYF	TGTGCCAGCTCCCTAGCGGGGGCCTCCCAAGAGACCCAGTACTTC
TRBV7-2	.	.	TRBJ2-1	CASSLGGSNFYNEQFF	TGTGCCAGCAGCTTAGGCGGCAGCAATTTCTACAATGAGCAGTTCTTC
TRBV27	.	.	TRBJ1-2	CASSSTMGWEHYGYTF	TGTGCCAGCAGTTCGACTATGGGGTGGGAGCATTATGGCTACACCTTC
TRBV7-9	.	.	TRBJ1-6	CASSQPQGRSPLHF	TGTGCCAGCAGTCAACCCCAGGGTAGATCACCCCTCCACTTT
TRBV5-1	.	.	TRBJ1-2	CASSLVVRGGYTF	TGCGCCAGCAGCTTGGTGGTGAGAGGTGGCTACACCTTC
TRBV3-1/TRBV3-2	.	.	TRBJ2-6	CASSRKLNRNSGANVLTF	TGTGCCAGCAGTCGAAAACTTAACAGGAACTCTGGGGCCAACGTCCTGACTTTC
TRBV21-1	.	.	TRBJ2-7	CASSKALAREVRSEQYF	TGTGCCAGCAGCAAAGCGCTCGCCAGGGAGGTTCGAAGCGAGCAGTACTTC
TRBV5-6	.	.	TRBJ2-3	CASSLLETDTQYF	TGTGCCAGCAGCTTGCTAGAAACAGATACGCAGTATTTT
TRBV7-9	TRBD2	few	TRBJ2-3	CASSSTGLAGGTDTQYF	TGTGCCAGCAGCTCCACCGGACTAGCGGGGGGCACAGATACGCAGTATTTT
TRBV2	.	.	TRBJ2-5	CASTPAGTSYRETQYF	TGTGCCAGCACCCCTGCCGGGACGTCCTACCGTGAGACCCAGTACTTC
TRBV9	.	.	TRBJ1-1	CASSVPVGNTEAFF	TGTGCCAGCAGCGTACCTGTAGGGAACACTGAAGCTTTCTTT
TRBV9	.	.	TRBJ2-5	CASSVRLGFQETQYF	TGTGCCAGCAGCGTCCGACTAGGCTTCCAAGAGACCCAGTACTTC
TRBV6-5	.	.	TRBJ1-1	CASSWGTLENTEAFF	TGTGCCAGCAGTTGGGGGACATTGGAAAACACTGAAGCTTTCTTT
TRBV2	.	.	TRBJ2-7	CASSQGRENEQYF	TGTGCCAGCAGTCAGGGACGTGAAAACGAGCAGTACTTC
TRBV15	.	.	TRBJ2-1	CATSRDSRLGGQFF	TGTGCCACCAGCAGAGATTCCCGACTAGGGGGACAGTTCTTC
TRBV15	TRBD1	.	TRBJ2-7	CATSFKGQLLKEQYF	TGTGCCACCAGCTTCAAGGGACAGCTATTAAAAGAGCAGTACTTC
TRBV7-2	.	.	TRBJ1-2	CASSLVAGNYGYTF	TGTGCCAGCAGCTTAGTGGCGGGGAACTATGGCTACACCTTC
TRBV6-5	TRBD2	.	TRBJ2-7	CASNLRGVSPLYF	TGTGCCAGCAACCTTCGGGGGGTTAGCCCCTTGTACTTC
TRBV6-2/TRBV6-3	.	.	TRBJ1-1	CASSYSSRGITEAFF	TGTGCCAGCAGTTACTCCTCCAGGGGTATCACTGAAGCTTTCTTT
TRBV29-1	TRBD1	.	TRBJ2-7	CSATTGMGEQYF	TGCAGCGCCACGACAGGGATGGGCGAGCAGTACTTC
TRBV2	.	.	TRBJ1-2	CASMTRVGDYGYTF	TGTGCCAGCATGACGAGGGTTGGGGACTATGGCTACACCTTC
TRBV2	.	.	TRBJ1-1	CASRLGSAFF	TGTGCCAGCAGGCTGGGATCAGCTTTCTTT
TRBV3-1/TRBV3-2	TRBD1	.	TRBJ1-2	CASGYGQEDGYTF	TGTGCCAGCGGCTACGGACAGGAAGATGGCTACACCTTC